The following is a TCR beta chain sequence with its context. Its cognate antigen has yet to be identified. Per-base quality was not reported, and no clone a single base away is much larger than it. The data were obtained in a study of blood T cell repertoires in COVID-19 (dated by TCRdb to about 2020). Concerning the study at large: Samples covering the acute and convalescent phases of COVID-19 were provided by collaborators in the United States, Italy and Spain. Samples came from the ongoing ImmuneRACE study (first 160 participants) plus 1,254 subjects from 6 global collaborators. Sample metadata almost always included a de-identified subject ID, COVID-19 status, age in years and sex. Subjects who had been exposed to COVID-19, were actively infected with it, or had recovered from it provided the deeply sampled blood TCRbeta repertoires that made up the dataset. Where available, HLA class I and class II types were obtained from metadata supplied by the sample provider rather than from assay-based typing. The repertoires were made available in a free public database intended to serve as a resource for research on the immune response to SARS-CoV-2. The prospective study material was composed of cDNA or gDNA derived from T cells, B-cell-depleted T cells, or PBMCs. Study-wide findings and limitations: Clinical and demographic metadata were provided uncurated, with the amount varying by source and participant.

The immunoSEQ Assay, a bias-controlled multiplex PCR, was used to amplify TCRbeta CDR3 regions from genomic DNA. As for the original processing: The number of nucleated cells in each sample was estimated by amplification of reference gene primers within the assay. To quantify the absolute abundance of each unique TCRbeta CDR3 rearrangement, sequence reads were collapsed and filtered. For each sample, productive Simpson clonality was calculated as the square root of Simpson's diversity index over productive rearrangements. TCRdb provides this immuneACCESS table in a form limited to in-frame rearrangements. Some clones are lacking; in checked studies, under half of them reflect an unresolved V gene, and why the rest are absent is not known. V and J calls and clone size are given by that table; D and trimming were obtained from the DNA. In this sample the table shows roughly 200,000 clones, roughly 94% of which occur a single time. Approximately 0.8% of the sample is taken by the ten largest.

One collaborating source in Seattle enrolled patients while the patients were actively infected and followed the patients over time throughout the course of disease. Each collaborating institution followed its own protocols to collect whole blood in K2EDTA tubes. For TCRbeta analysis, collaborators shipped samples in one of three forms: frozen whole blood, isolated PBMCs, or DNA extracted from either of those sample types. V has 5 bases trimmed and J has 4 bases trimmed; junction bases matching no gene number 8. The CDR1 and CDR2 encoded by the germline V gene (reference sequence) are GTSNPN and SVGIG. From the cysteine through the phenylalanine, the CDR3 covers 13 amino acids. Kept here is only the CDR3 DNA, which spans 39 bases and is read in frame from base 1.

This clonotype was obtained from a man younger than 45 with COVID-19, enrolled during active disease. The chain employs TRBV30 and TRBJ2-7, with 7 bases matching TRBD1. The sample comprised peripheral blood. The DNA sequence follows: TGTGCCTGGTGCACAGGGGCAGGATACGAGCAGTACTTC. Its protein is CAWCTGAGYEQYF.